The entry below gives a single T cell receptor beta chain sequence along with its context. This sample is drawn from a study of identical twins. The CDR3 has 14 residues. Germline loops: CDR1 MNHEY, CDR2 SVGAGI. The V end lost 3 bases, the J end lost 0 bases, and 5 bases lay between the germline ends. One entry per CDR3 protein, called by TCRdb with MiXCR from the 5' RACE reads. Of nearly 200,000 distinct CDR3 sequences in the sample, about a sixth were seen once. These data were also filed under a second study, of T cells expressing NK-cell markers. That paper adds: Clarity on HCMV specificity was lacking for the expanded NKG2C+ T cell clones.

This TCR was sampled from a woman aged 18-29 years in good health. J is TRBJ1-4 and V is TRBV6-5; D is unresolved. Material for sequencing was CD8+ T cells sorted from blood. CDR3: CASSYTSTNEKLFF. The DNA for the CDR3 is TGTGCCAGCAGTTATACCTCAACTAATGAAAAACTGTTTTTT.